These T cell receptor beta chains were read from a single sample in a study of beta chain features in type 1 diabetes. This table comes from immunoSEQ multiplex PCR, and its TCRdb copy is limited to in-frame clones, with some not included. The data hold hundreds of thousands of clones, with 12% to 15% observed a single time. The sample taken for sequencing was naive CD4+ T cells from blood. These receptors all come from a woman in her thirties or forties in good health. CDR3s leave out the opening cysteine and the closing phenylalanine or tryptophan. Only part of the rows carry a size: once, few, many, or a class if the clone is expanded.

J: TRBJ2-3; size: NA; V: TRBV9; CDR3: ASSRSGGPPDTQY
J: TRBJ2-2; size: few; V: TRBV5-1; CDR3: ASTQGTVDTGELF
J: TRBJ1-2; size: few; V: TRBV9; CDR3: ASSVVDTLNYGYT
J: TRBJ2-7; size: few; V: TRBV5-4; CDR3: ASSRDRDNEQY
J: TRBJ2-3; size: NA; V: TRBV5-1; CDR3: ASSLAGGSSTDTQY
J: TRBJ1-4; size: NA; V: TRBV11-2; CDR3: ASSSGTVLGNEKLF
J: TRBJ1-5; size: NA; V: TRBV7-2; CDR3: ASSLTGTGGPLGNQPQH
J: TRBJ1-5; size: NA; V: TRBV18; CDR3: ASSPVTVQGNQPQH
J: TRBJ2-7; size: NA; V: TRBV4-1; CDR3: ASSQDAGLEQY
J: TRBJ2-3; size: NA; V: TRBV5-6; CDR3: ASSGLAGRRAQY
J: TRBJ1-1; size: few; V: TRBV7-2; CDR3: ASSLAGLSNTEAF
J: TRBJ2-5; size: few; V: TRBV2; CDR3: ASEGGVKETQY
J: TRBJ2-5; size: few; V: TRBV19; CDR3: ASSLRTVRHETQY
J: TRBJ1-2; size: NA; V: TRBV20-1; CDR3: SAMSGYDYT
J: TRBJ2-5; size: NA; V: TRBV6-6; CDR3: ASTLTLETQY
J: TRBJ2-2; size: few; V: TRBV15; CDR3: ATSREQGFGELF
J: TRBJ2-6; size: few; V: TRBV10-3; CDR3: AISESRGPGANVLT
J: TRBJ1-2; size: NA; V: TRBV25-1; CDR3: ASSTTNYGYT
J: TRBJ1-2; size: NA; V: TRBV19; CDR3: ASSIGSGSYGYT
J: TRBJ1-1; size: NA; V: TRBV7-9; CDR3: ASSLAGTVNTEAF
J: TRBJ1-2; size: NA; V: TRBV6-5; CDR3: ASKTGIYGYT
J: TRBJ1-6; size: NA; V: TRBV7-9; CDR3: ASSLRGRRENSPLH
J: TRBJ1-3; size: NA; V: TRBV5-4; CDR3: ASSLRTGYSGNTIY
J: TRBJ1-5; size: few; V: TRBV18; CDR3: ASSAQGGNNQPQH
J: TRBJ1-1; size: few; V: TRBV9; CDR3: ASSADSMNTEAF
J: TRBJ2-3; size: NA; V: TRBV18; CDR3: ASSPVAGITDTQY
J: TRBJ1-2; size: NA; V: TRBV5-4; CDR3: ASSTGQGTTYGYT
J: TRBJ2-1; size: few; V: TRBV5-4; CDR3: ASSPRQLAGAYNEQF